This TCR beta chain was sequenced in a study of cytomegalovirus exposure and HLA in healthy donors. General study findings and limits: Donor immune exposure was known only as CMV serostatus. Reportedly, cytomegalovirus status was diagnosed with high sensitivity and specificity. A list of 150 or so TCR beta chains associated with cytomegalovirus was given.

On this clone itself: What it recognizes is unknown.

Primers for the PCR totalled 60 Vbeta and 13 Jbeta. Assay: immunoSEQ multiplex PCR; the TCRdb copy retains only in-frame clones and omits some. The sample carries 150,000 to 200,000 clones, over 75% recorded once. V dropped 7 bases and J dropped 4; count of bases not matched to a gene: 6. The CDR3 has 12 amino acids. Germline V gene sequence: CDR1 GTSNPN, CDR2 SVGIG (reference sequence). This receptor was taken from a woman between 45 and 60 years old in good health and CMV-seronegative. The chain combines TRBV30 with TRBJ1-2, with 7 bases lining up with TRBD1. The sequencing input was PBMCs. The DNA for the CDR3 is TGTGCCTCTGACCGGGACAGCTATGGCTACACCTTC. It translates to CASDRDSYGYTF.